This TCR beta chain was recorded in a study of cytomegalovirus exposure and HLA in healthy donors. The study's findings and limits: Data from an earlier analysis indicated that most TCR beta V segments were productive either about 90% or about 30% of the time. Both high specificity and high sensitivity reportedly marked the classifier's diagnosis of cytomegalovirus status.

Trimming at V came to 4 bases and at J to 4 bases, leaving 7 bases not matched to a gene. The CDR3 is 15 residues long. Germline V gene data show CDR1 as LGHNA and CDR2 as YSLEER. Primers: 60 Vbeta forward and 13 Jbeta reverse. TCRdb keeps only in-frame clones here, not all; method: immunoSEQ multiplex PCR. The sample includes approximately 120,000 clones, under 80% of them seen just once. This clone was seen only a few times. The antigen is undetermined. This chain uses TRBV4-3 with TRBJ2-7, with 10 bases identical to TRBD1. Specimen: PBMCs. The receptor was derived from a woman aged 55-70 years in good health and CMV-seropositive. As DNA, the CDR3 is TGCGCCAGCAGCCCGACAGGGGGCTATCGGTACGAGCAGTACTTC. Translation: CASSPTGGYRYEQYF.